The following is a T cell receptor (beta chain) sequence with its context. Its antigen is currently unknown. V was clipped by 0 bases and J by 8 bases, with 10 bases between them. The CDR3 length is 13 residues. Germline V lookup: CDR1 LNHNV, CDR2 YYDKDF (reference sequence). The data originate from a study of blood T cells in healthy people across ages. Study-wide findings and caveats: Getting older went along with TCR beta diversity per million T cells dropping roughly linearly.

Next came a second PCR, run for about 7 to 12 cycles, which used a sample-barcoded 5' primer along with a J-beta primer mix. TCRdb analysed the 5' RACE reads with MiXCR anew, one entry per CDR3 protein. The table records over a million distinct CDR3 sequences, roughly 45% of them present only once. This chain links TRBV15 with TRBJ1-2; weak D call: TRBD1 (6 bases). Sequenced: blood. The TCR comes from a woman aged 55-69 years in good health. The CDR3 bases are TGTGCCACCAGCAGAGATCAGGGGAGGGGCTACACCTTC. Translating gives CATSRDQGRGYTF.